The source of this TCR beta chain is a study of T cells in tumors after PD-1 blockade. Overall study context: On average, peripheral blood gave around 110,000 TCR templates and 30,000 to 40,000 unique clonotypes.

Germline V lookup: CDR1 KGHDR, CDR2 SFDVKD. The CDR3 totals 17 residues. V lost 3 bases to trimming and J lost 6 bases, with 21 bases between them. The count of this clone is one. Its antigen is as yet unknown. Template: tumor biopsy or peripheral blood genomic DNA, about 550-6,500 ng per sample. Produced via immunoSEQ multiplex PCR; TCRdb's table is partial and in-frame only. The sample consists of approximately 34,000 clones, roughly 76% of them appearing once. Study-wide results and caveats: Blood contained roughly 43% of the tumor's TCR clonotypes.

The clonotype comes from a human donor with basal cell carcinoma. The input for sequencing was PBMCs, taken after anti-PD-1 treatment. J is TRBJ2-3 and V is TRBV24-1; tentatively, D is TRBD2 (6 bases). CDR3 sequence: CATSDPTPRGRKDTQYF. The CDR3, as DNA: TGTGCCACCAGTGATCCTACTCCACGGGGGAGGAAGGATACGCAGTATTTT.